Shown below are 28 T cell receptor beta chains from a single sample sequenced in a study of vaccination and CD4 T cells after COVID-19. Sequencing of the DNA from cultured CD4+ T cells was carried out with the Oncomine TCR Beta short-read assay. MiXCR was run by TCRdb on the PCR reads, yielding one entry per CDR3 protein. Of over 5,000 distinct CDR3 sequences in the sample, roughly a quarter were seen once. As to treatment: approximately nine-day PBMC culture with coronavirus spike peptide pools or control peptides (ViraFEST assay). CD4+ T-cell collection from the unexposed donor predated the COVID-19 pandemic (2011-2018). These TCRs are of unknown antigen specificity. Material for sequencing was CD4+ T cells from blood, cultured in vitro. These receptors were obtained from a human donor in good health.

The genes are TRBV6-5 and TRBJ1-1, with D possibly TRBD1 on 6 matching bases. The CDR3 is made up of 15 amino acids. V was pared by 2 bases and J by 5 bases, with 15 bases between. CDR1 MNHEY and CDR2 SVGAGI come from the germline V gene. CDR3 coding DNA: TGTGCCAGCAGTTACCTCAGGGGAGGGAATACTGAAGCTTTCTTT. Its protein product is CASSYLRGGNTEAFF.

The gene calls are TRBV6-1 and TRBJ1-6; D is unresolved. Trimming left V 3 bases short and J 10 bases short, with 7 bases between. Germline V gene sequence: CDR1 MNHNS, CDR2 SASEGT. The CDR3 has 12 amino acids. CDR3 DNA: TGTGCCAGCAGTGAGTATCTGTCACCCCTCCACTTT. It codes for CASSEYLSPLHF.

The V gene is TRBV19, the J gene TRBJ1-1, with D perhaps TRBD1 (5 bases). The CDR3 has 14 amino acids. Trimming removed 3 bases at V and 4 bases at J, with 12 bases between. CDR1 and CDR2 from the germline V gene are LNHDA and SQIVND (reference sequence). The CDR3 DNA sequence: TGTGCCAGTAGTATCTCGGGGCGAGGCACTGAAGCTTTCTTT. Protein: CASSISGRGTEAFF.

This rearrangement joins TRBV5-1 to TRBJ1-2, with unresolved D. The CDR3 runs to 13 residues. Germline V gene lookup returns CDR1 SGHRS and CDR2 YFSETQ. V lost 2 bases and J 4 bases, leaving 9 bases between the germline ends. CDR3 in amino acids: CASSLNTVYGYTF. The CDR3 nucleotides read TGCGCCAGCAGCTTAAATACAGTCTATGGCTACACCTTC.

This clonotype has more than one count but fewer than ten. The chain joins TRBV7-3 to TRBJ2-1; TRBD2 matches 8 bases. Trimming removed 5 bases from V and 5 bases from J; junction bases left unmatched: 11. This CDR3 is 16 amino acids long. Germline CDR1 SGHTA, CDR2 FQGTGA. DNA for the CDR3: TGTGCCAGCAGCCCAGGAGGGAGCGGGGGCCACAATGAGCAGTTCTTC. Translation: CASSPGGSGGHNEQFF.

The rearrangement uses TRBV6-4 and TRBJ1-6; the D gene is possibly TRBD1 (5 bases). The CDR3 runs 14 residues. In germline, CDR1 is MRHNA, CDR2 SNTAGT. The germline V and J ends were trimmed by 3 bases and 7 bases, with 10 bases remaining between them. The CDR3 here is CASSEQVENSPLHF. The CDR3 DNA follows: TGTGCCAGCAGTGAACAGGTCGAGAATTCACCCCTCCACTTT.

This clonotype was counted only a few times. This rearrangement joins TRBV28 to TRBJ2-2, with D possibly called TRBD1 or TRBD2 (6 bases each). Deletions cut 3 bases from V and 5 bases from J, with 13 bases between. The CDR3 is 15 amino acids. The germline V gene has CDR1 MDHEN and CDR2 SYDVKM. The CDR3 DNA reads TGTGCCAGCAGTTTCGGGGGCGAAGGGACCGGGGAGCTGTTTTTT. This sequence encodes CASSFGGEGTGELFF. Together with reference TRBV28 and TRBJ2-2, the CDR3 gives the full variable domain: DVKVTQSSRYLVKRTGEKVFLECVQDMDHENMFWYRQDPGLGLRLIYFSYDVKMKEKGDIPEGYSVSREKKERFSLILESASTNQTSMYLCASSFGGEGTGELFFGEGSRLTVL.

This clonotype has a handful of counts. This sequence joins TRBV6-1 and TRBJ1-6, with a tentative D call TRBD1 (6 bases). The germline V gene encodes CDR1 MNHNS and CDR2 SASEGT. CDR3 length: 15 residues. Between the trimmed V and J ends, which lost 7 bases and 0 bases, there was a span of 10 bases. For the CDR3, the DNA is TGTGCCAGCATCGGGGGCGACTCCTATAATTCACCCCTCCACTTT. Protein: CASIGGDSYNSPLHF.

This clonotype was counted only a few times. The chain has TRBV28 and TRBJ1-1; a possible D gene is TRBD1 (6 bases). CDR3 length: 13 residues. Trimming took off 6 bases at V and 8 bases at J, with 16 bases between the two ends. The germline CDR1 and CDR2 sequences are MDHEN and SYDVKM. CDR3 protein: CASSYDRSMEAFF. Here the CDR3 DNA reads TGTGCCAGCAGCTATGACAGGTCGATGGAAGCTTTCTTT.

There are a few counts of this clonotype. J is TRBJ2-7 and V is TRBV7-3, with 7 bases matching TRBD1. This CDR3 contains 12 residues. Per the germline V gene, CDR1 is SGHTA and CDR2 is FQGTGA. V gave up 4 bases and J gave up 6 bases; unmatched junction bases: 3. DNA for the CDR3: TGTGCCAGCAGCTCGGGACAGAGCGAGCAGTACTTC. It encodes CASSSGQSEQYF. Combining the CDR3 with reference TRBV7-3 and TRBJ2-7 gives the whole variable domain GAGVSQTPSNKVTEKGKYVELRCDPISGHTALYWYRQSLGQGPEFLIYFQGTGAADDSGLPNDRFFAVRPEGSVSTLKIQRTERGDSAVYLCASSSGQSEQYFGPGTRLTVT.

The rearrangement joins TRBV2 to TRBJ1-2; no clear D gene. The CDR3 is made up of 13 amino acids. Germline CDR1 SNHLY, CDR2 FYNNEI. Trimming removed 0 bases at V and 3 bases at J, with 5 bases between. This CDR3 reads CASSEALHYGYTF. For the CDR3, the DNA is TGTGCCAGCAGTGAAGCGCTTCACTATGGCTACACCTTC.

This clonotype is judged medium-sized. The V and J genes are TRBV20-1 and TRBJ1-1; D unresolved. CDR3 length equals 11 residues. The V and J ends lost 4 bases and 11 bases respectively, with 14 bases between them. Germline V CDR1 and CDR2: DFQATT, SNEGSKA (reference sequence). CDR3 amino acids: CSANGPSGAFF. The CDR3 DNA follows: TGCAGTGCTAACGGTCCCTCCGGGGCTTTCTTT.

In its sample, this clonotype is medium-sized. The genes are TRBV20-1 and TRBJ2-2; 11 positions agree with TRBD2. The CDR3 covers 14 residues. Unmatched junction bases numbered 0, after V lost 3 bases and J lost 3 bases. Germline V gene sequence: CDR1 DFQATT, CDR2 SNEGSKA (reference sequence). The CDR3 region is CSARGLADTGELFF. The CDR3 bases are TGCAGTGCTAGGGGACTAGCGGACACCGGGGAGCTGTTTTTT.

This clonotype was seen only a few times. The chain has TRBV20-1 and TRBJ1-1; D not resolved. The length of the CDR3 is 11 residues. The V and J ends lost 0 bases and 9 bases respectively, with 8 bases between them. The germline gives CDR1 DFQATT, CDR2 SNEGSKA (reference sequence). The chain's CDR3 is CSAREEGKAFF. The CDR3 region has the DNA TGCAGTGCTAGAGAAGAGGGTAAAGCTTTCTTT.

The count of this clonotype is one. This chain joins TRBV30 and TRBJ2-3; D gene ambiguous. The CDR3 runs to 11 residues. V was cut by 4 bases and J by 2 bases, with 4 bases left in between. Germline V gives CDR1 GTSNPN, CDR2 SVGIG (reference sequence). This CDR3 reads CAWTTTDTQYF. The CDR3 DNA follows: TGTGCCTGGACCACCACAGATACGCAGTATTTT.

The V call is TRBV10-1, the J call TRBJ2-7; possible D gene TRBD2, 7 bases. CDR1 WNHNN and CDR2 SYGVQD come from the germline V gene (reference sequence). The CDR3 loop spans 13 amino acids. The V and J ends lost 6 bases and 4 bases respectively, with 13 bases between them. CDR3 in DNA: TGCGCCAGCAGCGAGGGGGGGGCTTACGAGCAGTACTTC. It yields the protein CASSEGGAYEQYF.

This clonotype was seen a handful of times. CDR3 sequence reads: CASRRDRDYTNYGYTF. For the CDR3, the DNA is TGTGCCAGCCGCCGGGACAGGGACTATACTAACTATGGCTACACCTTC. The chain combines TRBV6-1 with TRBJ1-2, with 9 bases that match TRBD1. The CDR3 spans 16 residues. The V segment lost 8 bases and the J segment 0 bases; nucleotides outside the gene matches: 10. Germline V CDR1 and CDR2: MNHNS, SASEGT.

This clonotype is medium-sized (0.01 to 0.1%) in the sample. The J gene is TRBJ1-6, the V gene TRBV6-1; the D gene is possibly TRBD1 (6 bases). CDR3 length equals 13 residues. Trimming took off 3 bases at V and 11 bases at J, with 11 bases between the two ends. The V gene's germline CDR1 is MNHNS and CDR2 SASEGT. CDR3 nucleotide sequence: TGTGCCAGCAGTGATATCGGGGGCCCACCCCTCCACTTT. Protein product: CASSDIGGPPLHF.

The table lists this clonotype with a few counts. The chain links TRBV5-6 to TRBJ1-2; D may be TRBD1 (6 bases). Per germline, CDR1 SGHDT and CDR2 YYEEEE. Trimming removed 0 bases at V and 4 bases at J, with 10 bases between. The CDR3 runs to 14 residues. In DNA, the CDR3 is TGTGCCAGCAGCTTGGGGGGGCAGCGCTATGGCTACACCTTC. Its protein product is CASSLGGQRYGYTF.

This clonotype was detected only a few times. The J gene is TRBJ1-2, the V gene TRBV19; the D is unclear. The V end was cut by 7 bases, the J end by 5 bases, with 23 bases between. The length of the CDR3 is 16 residues. Germline CDR1 and CDR2: LNHDA and SQIVND (reference sequence). The CDR3 here is CASTPRGGEKGYGYTF. CDR3 nucleotides: TGTGCCAGTACCCCACGGGGAGGTGAGAAGGGTTATGGCTACACCTTC.

Regarding this clonotype: Germline is not matched at one junction end, which may reflect a read error. This chain's CDR3 is CASGESHQPQHF. CDR3 DNA: TGCGCCAGCGGTGAGAGCCATCAGCCCCAGCATTTT. This rearrangement joins TRBV10-2 to TRBJ1-5; D gene ambiguous. Germline assignment: CDR1 WSHSY and CDR2 SAAADI. CDR3 length: 12 residues.

This chain uses TRBV7-6 with TRBJ2-7, with TRBD2 identical over 7 bases. The CDR3 totals 14 residues. V lost 1 base, J lost 4 bases, and 4 bases stayed unmatched. The germline V gene has CDR1 SGHVS and CDR2 FNYEAQ. Written as DNA, the CDR3 is TGTGCCAGCAGCTTAGACCCGGGGGGATACGAGCAGTACTTC. Amino acids: CASSLDPGGYEQYF.

This clonotype was picked up a small number of times. The rearrangement uses TRBV7-6 and TRBJ2-5, with D tentatively TRBD1 (6 bases). V lost 5 bases and J lost 0, with 10 bases in between. The germline V gene has CDR1 SGHVS and CDR2 FNYEAQ. The CDR3 totals 14 residues. This CDR3 is CASSPGQYQETQYF. CDR3 DNA: TGTGCCAGCAGCCCCGGACAGTACCAAGAGACCCAGTACTTC.

CDR3 loop: CASSSIPTLQETQYF. CDR3 bases: TGTGCCAGCAGCTCGATTCCGACGTTGCAAGAGACCCAGTACTTC. The chain links TRBV21-1 to TRBJ2-5. TRBV21-1 constitutes a pseudogene. The CDR3 length is 15 residues.

About this clonotype: One end of the junction varies from germline; a read error may be responsible. The rearrangement uses TRBV20-1 and TRBJ2-7; no definite D call. Germline V gives CDR1 DFQATT, CDR2 SNEGSKA (reference sequence). This CDR3 contains 15 residues. CDR3 nucleotide sequence: TGCGGTGCTAGAGATCGTCAGAGAGCATACAGCGAGCAGTACTTC. Translating it yields CGARDRQRAYSEQYF.

The chain has TRBV14 and TRBJ1-1, with D possibly matching TRBD1 (5 bases). Looked up from germline, CDR1 is SGHDN and CDR2 is FVKESK. The CDR3 sequence is 12 residues long. Trimming took 0 bases from V and 11 from J, leaving 10 bases between them. The CDR3 reads CASSQDRAKAFF. In nucleotides, the CDR3 is TGTGCCAGCAGCCAAGACAGGGCAAAGGCTTTCTTT.

The chain links TRBV19 to TRBJ1-2, with 7 bases lining up with TRBD1. The CDR3 runs 15 residues. The trim removed 0 bases at V and 4 bases at J, leaving 5 bases unmatched. Germline assignment: CDR1 LNHDA and CDR2 SQIVND (reference sequence). For the CDR3, the DNA is TGTGCCAGTAGTATAGAGCCCAGGGGGGCCTATGGCTACACCTTC. It yields the protein CASSIEPRGAYGYTF.

On this clonotype: Germline and junction disagree at one end, which may indicate a read error. This chain uses TRBV7-6 with TRBJ2-5, with D tentatively TRBD1 or TRBD2 (5 bases each). Germline values: CDR1 SGHVS, CDR2 FNYEAQ. This CDR3 contains 15 residues. CDR3: CACSNPGTGGETQYF. CDR3 nucleotide sequence: TGTGCCTGCAGTAATCCCGGGACGGGTGGAGAGACCCAGTACTTC. The complete variable domain, with remaining parts taken from reference TRBV7-6 and TRBJ2-5, reads GAGVSQSPRYKVTKRGQDVALRCDPISGHVSLYWYRQALGQGPEFLTYFNYEAQQDKSGLPNDRFSAERPEGSISTLTIQRTEQRDSAMYRCACSNPGTGGETQYFGPGTRLLVL.